Reported below is one T cell receptor beta chain. Its target is not known. The PCR employed 60 Vbeta primers together with 13 Jbeta primers. Repertoires were generated with immunoSEQ multiplex PCR, while TCRdb's copy carries only in-frame clones and drops some. The data hold roughly 99,000 clones, with 81% observed a single time. All the people who gave samples were healthy bone marrow donors. The CDR3 totals 13 residues. Germline V gives CDR1 SGHNT, CDR2 YYREEE (reference sequence). The V segment lost 4 bases and the J segment 4 bases; nucleotides outside the gene matches: 3. The data originate from a study of cytomegalovirus exposure and HLA in healthy donors. Broader study findings: Most sequenced TCRs were rare (though some public TCRs occurred in many donors).

The source is a young man in good health and CMV-seronegative. V and J are TRBV5-4 and TRBJ2-5; TRBD2 agrees at 8 bases. Sequenced: PBMCs. The CDR3 loop reads CASSPGGGETQYF. The CDR3 bases are TGTGCCAGCAGCCCGGGGGGGGGAGAGACCCAGTACTTC.